Listed here are 25 T cell receptor beta chains from one sample, sequenced in a study of blood T cells in healthy people across ages. A J-beta primer mix and a sample-barcoded 5' primer were used in a second PCR of roughly 7 to 12 cycles. A single record per CDR3 protein comes from TCRdb applying MiXCR to the 5' RACE reads. This table has about 1.6 million distinct CDR3 sequences, roughly 32% appearing once. Sequenced sample: blood. The source of these receptors is a woman between 25 and 40 years old in good health.

This chain connects TRBV9 to TRBJ1-1; D remains ambiguous. Germline loops: CDR1 SGDLS, CDR2 YYNGEE. V lost 2 bases and J lost 2, with 13 bases in between. The CDR3 loop spans 15 amino acids. CDR3 amino acids: CASSVSGGVNTEAFF. Here the CDR3 DNA reads TGTGCCAGCAGCGTGTCAGGAGGCGTAAACACTGAAGCTTTCTTT. The complete variable domain, with remaining parts taken from reference TRBV9 and TRBJ1-1, reads DSGVTQTPKHLITATGQRVTLRCSPRSGDLSVYWYQQSLDQGLQFLIQYYNGEERAKGNILERFSAQQFPDLHSELNLSSLELGDSALYFCASSVSGGVNTEAFFGQGTRLTVV.

The chain recombines TRBV12-3 or TRBV12-4 with TRBJ2-2; possibly TRBD1 or TRBD2 for D (5 bases each). The CDR3 has 14 amino acids. The V gene lost 4 bases and the J gene lost 0 bases, with 6 bases spanning the gap. This chain's CDR3 is CASSSGPNTGELFF. In nucleotides, the CDR3 is TGTGCCAGCAGTTCGGGGCCGAACACCGGGGAGCTGTTTTTT.

In DNA form, the CDR3 reads TGTGCCAGCAGCTTAGGACAACAAAAGCGGTTCTTC. As protein: CASSLGQQKRFF. The genes are TRBV7-9 and TRBJ2-1; D call uncertain. CDR3 size: 12 residues. Trimming left V 1 base short and J 15 bases short, with 13 bases between. CDR1 and CDR2 (germline): SEHNR, FQNEAQ (reference sequence).

The rearrangement uses TRBV7-9 and TRBJ2-7; D might be TRBD1 (6 bases). The CDR3 is made up of 14 amino acids. Germline CDR1 is SEHNR and CDR2 is FQNEAQ (reference sequence). V dropped 1 base and J dropped 5 bases, with 12 bases sitting between them. The CDR3 is CASSLVTGWDEQYF. CDR3 DNA sequence: TGTGCCAGCAGCTTAGTGACAGGCTGGGACGAGCAGTACTTC.

This clonotype appeared a few times. The gene calls are TRBV6-2 or TRBV6-3 and TRBJ2-3; D is undetermined. Trimming left V 7 bases short and J 2 bases short, with 10 bases between. Looked up from germline, CDR1 is MNHEY and CDR2 is SVGEGT. This CDR3 comprises 13 residues. Here the CDR3 reads CASTNLYTDTQYF. CDR3 DNA sequence: TGTGCCAGCACCAACCTTTACACAGATACGCAGTATTTT.

The genes are TRBV4-1 and TRBJ2-2; a possible D gene is TRBD1 (6 bases). Germline values: CDR1 MGHRA, CDR2 YSYEKL. V lost 0 bases, J lost 13 bases, and 15 bases lay in between. This CDR3 spans 14 amino acids. In nucleotides, the CDR3 is TGCGCCAGCAGCCAAGAATCGACAGGATCAATGCTGTTTTTT. Translation gives CASSQESTGSMLFF.

This clonotype was seen more than once but under ten times. This chain connects TRBV2 to TRBJ1-6; D is unresolved. The V end lost 10 bases, the J end lost 7 bases, and 14 bases lay between the germline ends. This CDR3 is built from 13 residues. Germline CDR1 SNHLY, CDR2 FYNNEI. The CDR3 loop reads CATAGSENSPLHF. In DNA, the CDR3 is TGTGCCACCGCCGGGTCTGAAAATTCACCCCTCCACTTT.

CDR3 in DNA: TGCAGTGCGCAGGGGAGGTTTGACAATCAGCCCCAGCATTTT. This gives the protein CSAQGRFDNQPQHF. The chain employs TRBV20-1 and TRBJ1-5, with a tentative D call TRBD1 (6 bases). The CDR3 totals 14 residues. The germline V gene encodes CDR1 DFQATT and CDR2 SNEGSKA (reference sequence). The V gene lost 6 bases and the J gene lost 3 bases, with 15 bases spanning the gap.

This clonotype was counted between two and nine times. The chain uses TRBV27 and TRBJ1-2; the match to TRBD1 covers 7 bases. There are 15 residues in the CDR3. V gave up 6 bases and J gave up 4 bases; unmatched junction bases: 11. Germline CDR1 is MNHEY and CDR2 is SMNVEV (reference sequence). In DNA form, the CDR3 reads TGTGCCAGCAGAGGCCCCCACAGGGGTCTCTATGGCTACACCTTC. It is translated as CASRGPHRGLYGYTF.

V is TRBV12-3 or TRBV12-4 and J is TRBJ2-3; D is unresolved. Between the trimmed V and J ends, which lost 3 bases and 10 bases, there was a span of 8 bases. The CDR3 loop spans 11 amino acids. CDR3 coding DNA: TGTGCCAGCAGTTTCGGAGAGGCGCAGTATTTT. Translation gives CASSFGEAQYF.

A note on this clonotype: This may stem from a read error, because a much larger clone lies one nucleotide away. The chain is built from TRBV5-1 and TRBJ2-1, with D possibly matching TRBD2 (5 bases). The J call is uncertain, as TRBJ2-7 better fits the DNA end. Looked up from germline, CDR1 is SGHRS and CDR2 is YFSETQ. CDR3 length: 14 amino acids. The CDR3 protein is CASSPEGLSHEQYF. In DNA, the CDR3 is TGCGCCAGCAGCCCGGAAGGACTGTCTCACGAGCAGTACTTC.

This chain uses TRBV10-2 with TRBJ2-7, with a possible D match to TRBD2 (6 bases). The CDR3 extends over 14 amino acids. V was shortened by 4 bases and J by 3 bases, with 13 bases between the two germline ends. Germline V gene data show CDR1 as WSHSY and CDR2 as SAAADI. Here the CDR3 DNA reads TGCGCCAGCAGTGCGACTAGTCCTCTCTACGAGCAGTACTTC. Amino acids: CASSATSPLYEQYF.

A note on this clonotype: A clone one base away is much larger, so this may be a read error. The chain employs TRBV7-3 and TRBJ2-3; 12 nucleotides agree with TRBD2. The CDR3 is made up of 16 amino acids. Germline V lookup: CDR1 SGHTA, CDR2 FQGTGA. CDR3 in amino acids: CASSSLAGGDADTRYF. CDR3 sequence (DNA): TGTGCCAGCAGCTCCCTAGCGGGAGGGGACGCAGATACGCGGTATTTT.

The chain links TRBV20-1 to TRBJ2-1; TRBD2 agrees at 15 bases. The CDR3 spans 18 residues. After removal of 0 bases from V and 11 bases from J, the junction contained 14 bases not matched to a gene. Germline assignment: CDR1 DFQATT and CDR2 SNEGSKA (reference sequence). CDR3: CSARDPRTSGGVGGKQFF. The DNA of the CDR3 is TGCAGTGCTAGAGATCCTAGGACTAGCGGGGGGGTCGGTGGCAAGCAGTTCTTC.

In its sample, this clonotype was seen a few times. The chain has TRBV21-1 and TRBJ2-7; no check of the table's D call, TRBD1, against the DNA was made. TRBV21-1 is a recognized pseudogene. The CDR3 has 16 residues. The CDR3 region is CASSRKDRRGIYEQYF. CDR3 bases: TGTGCCAGCAGCAGGAAGGACAGGAGGGGGATCTACGAGCAGTACTTC.

The chain carries TRBV15 and TRBJ2-5; the D is unclear. The CDR3 has 14 residues. The V gene's germline CDR1 is LNHNV and CDR2 YYDKDF (reference sequence). Trimming left V 1 base short and J 7 bases short, with 13 bases between. CDR3 protein: CATSRVRAVRTQYF. In DNA, the CDR3 is TGTGCCACCAGCAGAGTTAGGGCAGTAAGGACCCAGTACTTC. The complete variable domain, with remaining parts taken from reference TRBV15 and TRBJ2-5, reads DAMVIQNPRYQVTQFGKPVTLSCSQTLNHNVMYWYQQKSSQAPKLLFHYYDKDFNNEADTPDNFQSRRPNTSFCFLDIRSPGLGDTAMYLCATSRVRAVRTQYFGPGTRLLVL.

This clonotype was seen a handful of times. V usage is TRBV20-1 and J usage is TRBJ2-7, with D tentatively TRBD1 (5 bases). Germline assignment: CDR1 DFQATT and CDR2 SNEGSKA (reference sequence). The CDR3 totals 13 residues. Trimming removed 0 bases from V and 11 bases from J, with 17 bases in between. CDR3: CSARDRPQEQEYF. The CDR3 DNA reads TGCAGTGCTAGAGATAGGCCACAGGAACAAGAGTACTTC.

The V and J genes are TRBV11-2 and TRBJ2-1; D is uncertain. The CDR3 spans 16 residues. V gave up 5 bases and J gave up 4 bases, with 18 bases separating them. From germline, CDR1 is SGHAT and CDR2 FQNNGV. The CDR3 region is CASSRSLLNVYNEQFF. CDR3 bases: TGTGCCAGCAGCCGGTCGCTTTTGAACGTATACAATGAGCAGTTCTTC.

The V call is TRBV10-2, the J call TRBJ2-3, with D tentatively TRBD2 (5 bases). This CDR3 contains 12 residues. The V and J ends lost 9 bases and 11 bases respectively, with 18 bases between them. The germline V gene encodes CDR1 WSHSY and CDR2 SAAADI. CDR3 sequence: CASSLAWEKQYF. The CDR3 DNA reads as TGCGCCAGTAGCTTAGCGTGGGAGAAGCAGTATTTT.

CDR3 protein: CSARSFLAGDTYEQYF. The CDR3 DNA reads as TGCAGTGCTAGATCCTTTCTAGCGGGAGATACCTACGAGCAGTACTTC. This rearrangement joins TRBV20-1 to TRBJ2-7, with 10 nucleotides matching TRBD2. V lost 2 bases and J lost 2; bases outside the gene matches: 9. The CDR3 is 16 residues long. The germline gives CDR1 DFQATT, CDR2 SNEGSKA (reference sequence).

The V call is TRBV6-1, the J call TRBJ1-4; the D is unclear. CDR3 length equals 16 residues. The germline CDR1 and CDR2 sequences are MNHNS and SASEGT. The V end lost 3 bases, the J end lost 11 bases, and 22 bases lay between the germline ends. DNA of the CDR3: TGTGCCAGCAGTGACACAGAAGTCGGTTGGGTAGGGAAACTGTTTTTT. Protein sequence: CASSDTEVGWVGKLFF.

This clonotype was seen a few times. The CDR3 nucleotides read TGTGCCTGGAGTGTTTCCCGTGTGTTCTACGAGCAGTACTTC. Translating gives CAWSVSRVFYEQYF. This chain uses TRBV30 with TRBJ2-7; D is undetermined. V was shortened by 0 bases and J by 3 bases, with 12 bases between the two germline ends. The CDR3 sequence is 14 residues long. Germline loops: CDR1 GTSNPN, CDR2 SVGIG (reference sequence).

V gene TRBV3-1 combines with J gene TRBJ2-5, with a possible D match to TRBD2 (6 bases). With 4 bases removed from V and 0 bases from J, the gap between germline ends came to 12 bases. The CDR3 is 15 residues long. Per the germline V gene, CDR1 is LGHDT and CDR2 is YNNKEL (reference sequence). CDR3 amino acids: CASSLYRDYQETQYF. The DNA of the CDR3 is TGTGCCAGCAGCCTATACCGGGACTACCAAGAGACCCAGTACTTC.

The chain uses TRBV20-1 and TRBJ1-2; D might be TRBD1 (6 bases). This CDR3 contains 14 residues. The germline V and J ends were trimmed by 1 base and 4 bases, with 13 bases remaining between them. Germline CDR1 reads DFQATT; CDR2 reads SNEGSKA (reference sequence). The DNA for the CDR3 is TGCAGTGCTAGAGCCCCGACAGGTTCCTATGGCTACACCTTC. It translates to CSARAPTGSYGYTF.

V is TRBV10-3 and J is TRBJ1-4; 7 positions agree with TRBD1. The CDR3 loop spans 16 amino acids. Germline V lookup: CDR1 ENHRY, CDR2 SYGVKD. V lost 4 bases and J lost 4; bases outside the gene matches: 9. CDR3 loop: CAISVNSGQRNEKLFF. CDR3 DNA sequence: TGTGCCATCAGTGTGAATTCGGGACAGCGTAATGAAAAACTGTTTTTT.